The present T cell receptor beta chain was sequenced within a study of cytomegalovirus exposure and HLA in healthy donors. CDR1 is SGDLS, CDR2 YYNGEE, per germline. V was clipped by 2 bases and J by 6 bases; unmatched bases: 8. This CDR3 has 15 amino acids. The PCR ran on 60 Vbeta and 13 Jbeta primers. Assay used: immunoSEQ multiplex PCR; TCRdb lists only in-frame clones, some missing. Here the sample spans 150,000 or so clones, roughly 80% being singletons. This TCR derives from a male donor in good health and CMV-seropositive. The chain carries TRBV9 and TRBJ2-7; 10 bases align to TRBD1. The sequenced sample was PBMCs. CDR3 coding DNA: TGTGCCAGCAGCGTGACCGGGACAGGGGTTTCCGAGCAGTACTTC. Its translation: CASSVTGTGVSEQYF.